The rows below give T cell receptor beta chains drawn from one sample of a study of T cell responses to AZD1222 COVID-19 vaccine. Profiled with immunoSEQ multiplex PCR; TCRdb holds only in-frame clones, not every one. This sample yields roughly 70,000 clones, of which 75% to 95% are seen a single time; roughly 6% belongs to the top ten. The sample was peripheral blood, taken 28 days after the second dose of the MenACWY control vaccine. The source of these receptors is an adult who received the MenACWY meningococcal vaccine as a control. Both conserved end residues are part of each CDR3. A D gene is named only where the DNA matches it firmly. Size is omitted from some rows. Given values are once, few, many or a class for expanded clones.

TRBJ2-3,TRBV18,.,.,CASSTQTSTDTQYF,TGTGCCAGCTCAACACAGACTAGCACAGATACGCAGTATTTT
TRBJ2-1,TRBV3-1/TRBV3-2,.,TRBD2,CASSQDWGAGGRNEQFF,TGTGCCAGCAGCCAAGATTGGGGGGCGGGAGGTCGAAATGAGCAGTTCTTC
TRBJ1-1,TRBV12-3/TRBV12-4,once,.,CASSLGLEAFF,TGTGCCAGCAGTTTGGGCCTTGAAGCTTTCTTT
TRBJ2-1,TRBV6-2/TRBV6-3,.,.,CASSYPGPNEQFF,TGTGCCAGCAGTTACCCGGGTCCTAATGAGCAGTTCTTC
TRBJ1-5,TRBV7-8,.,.,CASSLDMASGPRVWPQHF,TGTGCCAGCAGCTTAGATATGGCGTCAGGCCCAAGGGTATGGCCCCAGCATTTT
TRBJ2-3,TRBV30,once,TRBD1,CAWSEGTGGGDTQYF,TGTGCCTGGAGTGAGGGGACAGGGGGCGGTGATACGCAGTATTTT
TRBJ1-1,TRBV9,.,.,CASSVVLANTEAFF,TGTGCCAGCAGCGTAGTTTTGGCGAACACTGAAGCTTTCTTT
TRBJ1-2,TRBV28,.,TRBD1,CASSLTGGVYGYTF,TGTGCCAGCAGTTTGACAGGGGGCGTCTATGGCTACACCTTC
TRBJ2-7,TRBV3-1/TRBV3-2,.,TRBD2,CASGKREVPYEQYF,TGTGCCAGCGGAAAGCGGGAGGTCCCCTACGAGCAGTACTTC
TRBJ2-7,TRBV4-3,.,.,CASSQDRKGPEQYF,TGCGCCAGCAGCCAAGATCGGAAGGGACCCGAGCAGTACTTC
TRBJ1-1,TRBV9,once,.,CASSDGTAFVEAFF,TGTGCCAGCAGCGACGGGACGGCATTCGTAGAAGCTTTCTTT
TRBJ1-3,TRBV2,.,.,CASSEMAIYF,TGTGCCAGCAGTGAAATGGCCATATATTTT
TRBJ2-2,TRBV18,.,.,CASSPLEAASTGELFF,TGTGCCAGCTCCCCTCTCGAGGCCGCTAGTACCGGGGAGCTGTTTTTT
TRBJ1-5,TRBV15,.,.,CATSLQGSNQPQHF,TGTGCCACCAGCCTCCAGGGGAGCAATCAGCCCCAGCATTTT
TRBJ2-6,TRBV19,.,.,CASSIARSGANVLTF,TGTGCCAGTAGTATCGCTCGGTCAGGGGCCAACGTCCTGACTTTC
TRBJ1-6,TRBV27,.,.,CASSPPGGHSPLHF,TGTGCCAGCAGCCCGCCGGGGGGGCATTCACCCCTCCACTTT
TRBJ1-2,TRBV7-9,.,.,CASSLGDGYTF,TGTGCCAGCAGCTTAGGGGATGGCTACACCTTC
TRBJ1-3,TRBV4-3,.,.,CASSQELASGGNTIYF,TGCGCCAGCAGCCAAGAGTTAGCGAGTGGTGGAAACACCATATATTTT
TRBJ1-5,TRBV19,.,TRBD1,CASRGLGDREQPQHF,TGTGCCAGTAGGGGGTTGGGGGACAGGGAGCAGCCCCAGCATTTT
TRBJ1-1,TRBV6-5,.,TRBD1,CASSYSWRTGTEAFF,TGTGCCAGCAGTTACTCTTGGAGGACAGGCACTGAAGCTTTCTTT
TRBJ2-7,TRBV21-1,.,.,CAGGTGTLSSYEQYF,TGTGCCGGAGGGACAGGCACTCTGAGCTCCTACGAGCAGTACTTC
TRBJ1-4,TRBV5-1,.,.,CASRVPGEEKLFF,TGCGCCAGCAGGGTTCCAGGCGAGGAAAAACTGTTTTTT
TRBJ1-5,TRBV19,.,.,CASSTLPAPGQYSNQPQHF,TGTGCCAGTAGTACTCTCCCCGCTCCTGGACAGTATAGCAATCAGCCCCAGCATTTT
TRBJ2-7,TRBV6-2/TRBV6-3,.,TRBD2,CASSQGTSGLQYF,TGTGCCAGCAGTCAAGGGACTAGCGGGCTGCAGTACTTC
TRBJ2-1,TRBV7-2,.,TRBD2,CASSPMGLANEQFF,TGTGCCAGCAGCCCGATGGGACTAGCCAATGAGCAGTTCTTC
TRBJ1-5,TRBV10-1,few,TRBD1,CASSQDRDGQPQHF,TGCGCCAGCAGTCAAGACAGGGATGGTCAGCCCCAGCATTTT
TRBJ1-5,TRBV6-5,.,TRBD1,CASLRGQGSNQPQHF,TGTGCCAGCCTTAGGGGACAGGGGTCGAATCAGCCCCAGCATTTT
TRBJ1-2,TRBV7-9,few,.,CASSMTATTNYGYTF,TGTGCCAGCAGCATGACGGCGACTACTAACTATGGCTACACCTTC
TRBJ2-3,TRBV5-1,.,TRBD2,CASSYSSRGGTDTQYF,TGCGCCAGCAGTTATTCCTCTCGGGGGGGAACAGATACGCAGTATTTT
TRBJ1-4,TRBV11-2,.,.,CASSLGTLATNEKLFF,TGTGCCAGCAGCTTAGGAACACTGGCAACTAATGAAAAACTGTTTTTT
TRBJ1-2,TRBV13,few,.,CASSLNVAGGYTF,TGTGCCAGCAGCTTGAATGTAGCCGGAGGCTACACCTTC
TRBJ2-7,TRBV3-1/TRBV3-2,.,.,CASSQGRPGEQYF,TGTGCCAGCAGCCAAGGCAGGCCCGGCGAGCAGTACTTC
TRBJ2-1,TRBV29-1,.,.,CSVPRAGPSDEQFF,TGCAGCGTACCAAGGGCAGGGCCCTCCGATGAGCAGTTCTTC
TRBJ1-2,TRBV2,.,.,CASSAQGYGYTF,TGTGCCAGCAGTGCCCAGGGCTATGGCTACACCTTC
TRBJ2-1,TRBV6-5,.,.,CASSYSWDNEQFF,TGTGCCAGCAGTTACTCTTGGGACAATGAGCAGTTCTTC
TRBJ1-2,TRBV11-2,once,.,CASNLGGGYTF,TGTGCCAGCAATCTCGGTGGGGGCTACACCTTC
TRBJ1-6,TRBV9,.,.,CASSVLGQNSPLHF,TGTGCCAGCAGCGTACTTGGGCAGAATTCACCCCTCCACTTT
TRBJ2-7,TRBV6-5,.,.,CASSIADSYEQYF,TGTGCCAGCAGTATAGCGGACTCCTACGAGCAGTACTTC
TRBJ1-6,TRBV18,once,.,CASSSRSRVSESSYNSPLHF,TGTGCCAGCTCATCCCGGTCCCGAGTCTCTGAGAGCTCCTATAATTCACCCCTCCACTTT
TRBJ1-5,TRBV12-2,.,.,CASRPGQGSQPQHF,TGTGCAAGTCGCCCAGGACAGGGTTCACAGCCCCAGCATTTT
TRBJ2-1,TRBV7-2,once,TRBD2,CASSQVAGAEQFF,TGTGCCAGCAGCCAAGTAGCGGGAGCCGAGCAGTTCTTC
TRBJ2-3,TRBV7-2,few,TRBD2,CASSLQGGTDTQYF,TGTGCCAGCAGCTTACAGGGAGGGACAGATACGCAGTATTTT
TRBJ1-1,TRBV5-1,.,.,CASSLNAGNTEAFF,TGCGCCAGCAGCTTGAATGCAGGGAACACTGAAGCTTTCTTT
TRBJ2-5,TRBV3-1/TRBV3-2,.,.,CASSQDGTETQYF,TGTGCCAGCAGCCAAGACGGGACAGAGACCCAGTACTTC
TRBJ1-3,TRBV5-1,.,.,CASSQGIGGNTIYF,TGCGCCAGCAGCCAGGGTATCGGTGGAAACACCATATATTTT